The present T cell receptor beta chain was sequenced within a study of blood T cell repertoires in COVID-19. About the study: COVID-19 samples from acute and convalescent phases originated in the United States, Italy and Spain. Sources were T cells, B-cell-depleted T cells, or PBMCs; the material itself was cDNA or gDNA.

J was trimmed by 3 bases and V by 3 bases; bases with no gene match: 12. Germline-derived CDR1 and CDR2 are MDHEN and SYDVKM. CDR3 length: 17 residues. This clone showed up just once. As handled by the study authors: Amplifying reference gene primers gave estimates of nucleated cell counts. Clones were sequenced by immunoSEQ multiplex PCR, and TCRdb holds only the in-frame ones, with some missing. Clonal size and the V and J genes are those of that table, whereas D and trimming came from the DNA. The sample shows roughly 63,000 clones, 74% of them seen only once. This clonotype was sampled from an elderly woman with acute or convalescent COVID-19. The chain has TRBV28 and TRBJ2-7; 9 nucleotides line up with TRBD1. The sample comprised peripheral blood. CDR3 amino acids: CASSFPEAGTGHYEQYF. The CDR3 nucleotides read TGTGCCAGCAGTTTTCCTGAGGCCGGGACAGGGCACTACGAGCAGTACTTC.